A selection of T cell receptor beta chains follows, all from one sample in a study of blood T cell repertoires in COVID-19. The repertoire was sequenced with immunoSEQ multiplex PCR; TCRdb's copy has only in-frame clones and lacks some. The sample includes 300,000 to 400,000 clones, 70% to 90% seen only once; the top ten take 7.1%. Specimen: peripheral blood. The receptors come from a woman aged 55-69 years with COVID-19, enrolled during active disease. Both conserved end residues are part of each CDR3. D genes are given only for firm matches. The listing skips clone size in some rows; elsewhere it reads once, few, many or a size class.

>TRBV29-1|13|TRBJ2-3|NA|TRBD2
TGCAGCGTTTACGTCTCTAGCGGGGGGGCGCAGTATTTT
CSVYVSSGGAQYF
>TRBV6-1|16|TRBJ2-7|once|NA
TGTGCCAGCAGTGAAGCGCTTGGAGGGGGCAGGTACGAGCAGTACTTC
CASSEALGGGRYEQYF
>TRBV6-1|17|TRBJ2-5|NA|TRBD1
TGTGCCAGCAGTGAAATTGGGGTCCTCGGGACAGGGGGCCCCCAGTACTTC
CASSEIGVLGTGGPQYF
>TRBV12-3/TRBV12-4|13|TRBJ1-2|NA|NA
TGTGCCAGCAGTCCACGTAGAGAGGATGGCTACACCTTC
CASSPRREDGYTF
>TRBV11-2|12|TRBJ2-7|once|NA
TGTGCCAGCAGCTTAGTCAGCTACGAGCAGTACTTC
CASSLVSYEQYF
>TRBV3-1/TRBV3-2|17|TRBJ2-7|NA|NA
TGTGCCAGCAGCCAAGCAGCCGGGTCCAGATTTACCTACGAGCAGTACTTC
CASSQAAGSRFTYEQYF
>TRBV9|17|TRBJ2-3|NA|TRBD1
TGTGCCAGCAGCGCTATCTGGACAGGGGGATTGACAGATACGCAGTATTTT
CASSAIWTGGLTDTQYF
>TRBV7-2|16|TRBJ2-3|NA|NA
TGTGCCAGCAGCTTTGTGAGTGGCCGAGGCTCAGATACGCAGTATTTT
CASSFVSGRGSDTQYF
>TRBV4-1|16|TRBJ1-2|NA|NA
TGCGCCAGCAGCCAATTAATCCAGGAACCGAACTATGGCTACACCTTC
CASSQLIQEPNYGYTF
>TRBV9|16|TRBJ2-2|NA|TRBD2
TGTGCCAGCAGCGTAGACAGTAGCGGGTGGACCGGGGAGCTGTTTTTT
CASSVDSSGWTGELFF
>TRBV6-5|16|TRBJ2-2|few|NA
TGTGCCAGCAGTTACCGTACAGTGGCGAACACCGGGGAGCTGTTTTTT
CASSYRTVANTGELFF
>TRBV5-5|14|TRBJ1-6|NA|NA
TGTGCCAGCAGCTTCCAGGGTGGTAATTCACCCCTCCACTTT
CASSFQGGNSPLHF
>TRBV11-1|13|TRBJ1-2|NA|NA
TGTGCCAGCAGCCAGGGACATAACTATGGCTACACCTTC
CASSQGHNYGYTF
>TRBV11-3|16|TRBJ2-1|few|TRBD1
TGTGCCAGCAGCCCCCCGACAGGGTTCTCCTACAATGAGCAGTTCTTC
CASSPPTGFSYNEQFF
>TRBV5-8|15|TRBJ2-1|many|NA
TGTGCCAGCAGCCCAACGAACACAGGGCCGAATGAGCAGTTCTTC
CASSPTNTGPNEQFF
>TRBV5-6|15|TRBJ1-4|NA|NA
TGTGCCAGCAGCTTCCTAGGGAGGCCTAATGAAAAACTGTTTTTT
CASSFLGRPNEKLFF
>TRBV11-2|15|TRBJ2-1|NA|NA
TGTGCCAGCAGCTTTGGCCCCCTCGTGTACAATGAGCAGTTCTTC
CASSFGPLVYNEQFF
>TRBV9|15|TRBJ2-3|NA|TRBD1
TGTGCCAGCAGCGTAGTTGAGGGGGCCACAGATACGCAGTATTTT
CASSVVEGATDTQYF
>TRBV11-2|14|TRBJ2-7|NA|TRBD1
TGTGCCAGCAGCTTAGGTGACAGGGGTTACGAGCAGTACTTC
CASSLGDRGYEQYF
>TRBV5-4|15|TRBJ2-1|NA|NA
TGTGCCAGCAGCCGCGACAGCCCCGGCAGGAATGAGCAGTTCTTC
CASSRDSPGRNEQFF
>TRBV7-8|16|TRBJ2-3|NA|NA
TGTGCCAGCAGCTTAAAAAGAGTCTCTAGCACAGATACGCAGTATTTT
CASSLKRVSSTDTQYF
>TRBV21-1|15|TRBJ2-5|NA|NA
TGTGCCAGCAGCAAGCTAGCGGGGGTGAGCGAGACCCAGTACTTC
CASSKLAGVSETQYF
>TRBV5-1|14|TRBJ1-1|NA|TRBD1
TGCGCCAGCAGCGGGGGGACAGGGTACACTGAAGCTTTCTTT
CASSGGTGYTEAFF
>TRBV5-1|13|TRBJ1-2|many|NA
TGCGCCAGCAGCTTACAGGAGAACTATGGCTACACCTTC
CASSLQENYGYTF
>TRBV10-3|13|TRBJ1-3|NA|TRBD1
TGTGCCATTGCCGACAGGGATGGAAACACCATATATTTT
CAIADRDGNTIYF
>TRBV7-2|15|TRBJ2-3|NA|TRBD2
TGTGCCAGCAGCGGACTAGCGGGGGTACGGGATACGCAGTATTTT
CASSGLAGVRDTQYF
>TRBV5-5|15|TRBJ1-1|NA|NA
TGTGCCAGCAGCGCTGACGGGAACTTGAACACTGAAGCTTTCTTT
CASSADGNLNTEAFF
>TRBV5-6|16|TRBJ2-7|few|TRBD1
TGTGCCAGCAGCACGAAAGGGGGCACCAGCTCCTACGAGCAGTACTTC
CASSTKGGTSSYEQYF
>TRBV4-1|14|TRBJ1-5|NA|TRBD1
TGCGCCAGCAGCCAAGAGGGACAGCATCAGCCCCAGCATTTT
CASSQEGQHQPQHF